This entry concerns a single TCR beta chain. Its matching antigen is unknown. Germline-derived CDR1 and CDR2 are SGHTA and FQGNSA. CDR3 length: 15 residues. V lost 3 bases and J lost 10, with 20 bases in between. Treatment noted: around 19 received Ad26.COV2.S at low or high dose, single or two shots; 5 received placebo; per-sample allocation not given. Samples were taken on day 63 after the first vaccine or placebo injection. The sample came from a Boston adult aged 18-55 years. This entry comes from a study of Ad26.COV2.S vaccination and SARS-CoV-2 variants. As for the study in general: Intramuscular Ad26.COV2.S doses were given once or twice, 56 days apart.

The method was immunoSEQ multiplex PCR; TCRdb's version includes in-frame clones alone and lacks a portion of them. Here the sample spans 300,000 to 350,000 clones, approximately 87% being singletons. Study results and limitations: Non-spike TCR breadth did not differ much between vaccine and placebo recipients. Substantial breadth in spike-specific CD8+ and CD4+ T cell responses was reportedly seen after vaccination.

The sequence was collected from a person aged 18-65 years who received the Ad26.COV2.S COVID-19 vaccine or a placebo. Material: peripheral blood, obtained in a trial of Ad26.COV2.S vaccine versus placebo. The chain combines TRBV7-2 with TRBJ2-3, with D perhaps matching TRBD2 (5 bases). The DNA of the CDR3 is TGTGCCAGCAGCTTGGTTTGGGGTTCCGTGGAGGCGCAGTATTTT. Protein sequence: CASSLVWGSVEAQYF.